This T cell receptor beta chain derives from a study of identical twins. General study results and limits: While abundant cord blood beta clonotypes carried fewer insertions, memory repertoires showed no such pattern. The authors drew conclusions from cross-sectional statistical analysis rather than following the same donors.

The CDR3 contains 13 residues. Germline lookup yields CDR1 DFQATT and CDR2 SNEGSKA (reference sequence). This clonotype was detected once. Its specificity is not known. A much larger clone is a single base away; this may be a read error. Template switching, a step in the protocol, added a universal primer site, and cDNA carried unique molecular identifiers. From the 5' RACE reads, TCRdb called clonotypes with MiXCR, one entry per CDR3 protein. The table lists 1.5 million or so distinct CDR3 sequences, under 35% of them singletons. This TCR was recovered from a newborn girl in good health. The chain carries TRBV20-1 and TRBJ2-1; D is unresolved. With the DNA end fitting TRBJ2-7 better, the J assignment may be wrong. Sequencing used cord blood. CDR3 nucleotides: TGCAGTGCTAGACAGAGCTCCTACAATGAGCAGTACTTC. Translation gives CSARQSSYNEQYF.